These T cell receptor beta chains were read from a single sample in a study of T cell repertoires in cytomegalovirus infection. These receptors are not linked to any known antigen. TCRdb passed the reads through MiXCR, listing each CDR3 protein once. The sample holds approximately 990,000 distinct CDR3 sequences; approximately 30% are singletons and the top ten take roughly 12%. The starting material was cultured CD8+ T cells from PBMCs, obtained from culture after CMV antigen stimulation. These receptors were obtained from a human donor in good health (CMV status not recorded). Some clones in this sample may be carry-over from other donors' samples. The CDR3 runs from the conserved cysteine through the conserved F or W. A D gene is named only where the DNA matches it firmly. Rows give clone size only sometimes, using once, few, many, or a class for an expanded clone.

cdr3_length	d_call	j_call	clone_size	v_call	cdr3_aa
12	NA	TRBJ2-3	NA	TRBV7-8	CASSLKPDTQYF
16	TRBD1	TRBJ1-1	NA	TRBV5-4	CASSLQGAVLNTEAFF
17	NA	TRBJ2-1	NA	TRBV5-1	CASSLETPGSTYNEQFF
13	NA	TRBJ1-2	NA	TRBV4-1	CASSQDRGTGYTF
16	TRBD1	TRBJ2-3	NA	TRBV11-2	CASSLTGWTRTDTQYF
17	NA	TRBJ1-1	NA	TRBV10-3	CAISEPNTGQQNTEAFF
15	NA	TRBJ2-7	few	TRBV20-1	CSAMDDQLAPDEQYF
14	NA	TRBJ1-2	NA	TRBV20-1	CSARDKDSNYGYTF
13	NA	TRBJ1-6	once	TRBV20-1	CSSNRARNSPLHF
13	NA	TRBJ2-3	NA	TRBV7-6	CASSLYNTDTQYF
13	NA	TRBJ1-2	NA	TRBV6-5	CASSYNRDYGYTF
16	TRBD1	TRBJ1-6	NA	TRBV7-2	CASSPSLQGARSPLHF
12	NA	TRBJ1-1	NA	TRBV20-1	CSAREGNTEAFF
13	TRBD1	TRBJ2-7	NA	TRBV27	CASRVGTGVEQYF
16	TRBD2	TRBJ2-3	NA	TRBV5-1	CASSLASGGYTDTQYF
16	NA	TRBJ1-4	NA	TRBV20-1	CSAYATLSQTNEKLFF
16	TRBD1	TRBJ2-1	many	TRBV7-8	CASSLGRTGAYNEQFF
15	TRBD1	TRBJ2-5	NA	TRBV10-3	CAIKSRDRGQETQYF
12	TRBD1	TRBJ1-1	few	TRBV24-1	CATQGAGTEAFF
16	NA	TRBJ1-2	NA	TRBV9	CASSVGVYGGSYGYTF
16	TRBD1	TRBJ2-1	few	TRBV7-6	CASSTPGQGLNNEQFF
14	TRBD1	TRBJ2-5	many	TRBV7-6	CASSFWTGEETQYF